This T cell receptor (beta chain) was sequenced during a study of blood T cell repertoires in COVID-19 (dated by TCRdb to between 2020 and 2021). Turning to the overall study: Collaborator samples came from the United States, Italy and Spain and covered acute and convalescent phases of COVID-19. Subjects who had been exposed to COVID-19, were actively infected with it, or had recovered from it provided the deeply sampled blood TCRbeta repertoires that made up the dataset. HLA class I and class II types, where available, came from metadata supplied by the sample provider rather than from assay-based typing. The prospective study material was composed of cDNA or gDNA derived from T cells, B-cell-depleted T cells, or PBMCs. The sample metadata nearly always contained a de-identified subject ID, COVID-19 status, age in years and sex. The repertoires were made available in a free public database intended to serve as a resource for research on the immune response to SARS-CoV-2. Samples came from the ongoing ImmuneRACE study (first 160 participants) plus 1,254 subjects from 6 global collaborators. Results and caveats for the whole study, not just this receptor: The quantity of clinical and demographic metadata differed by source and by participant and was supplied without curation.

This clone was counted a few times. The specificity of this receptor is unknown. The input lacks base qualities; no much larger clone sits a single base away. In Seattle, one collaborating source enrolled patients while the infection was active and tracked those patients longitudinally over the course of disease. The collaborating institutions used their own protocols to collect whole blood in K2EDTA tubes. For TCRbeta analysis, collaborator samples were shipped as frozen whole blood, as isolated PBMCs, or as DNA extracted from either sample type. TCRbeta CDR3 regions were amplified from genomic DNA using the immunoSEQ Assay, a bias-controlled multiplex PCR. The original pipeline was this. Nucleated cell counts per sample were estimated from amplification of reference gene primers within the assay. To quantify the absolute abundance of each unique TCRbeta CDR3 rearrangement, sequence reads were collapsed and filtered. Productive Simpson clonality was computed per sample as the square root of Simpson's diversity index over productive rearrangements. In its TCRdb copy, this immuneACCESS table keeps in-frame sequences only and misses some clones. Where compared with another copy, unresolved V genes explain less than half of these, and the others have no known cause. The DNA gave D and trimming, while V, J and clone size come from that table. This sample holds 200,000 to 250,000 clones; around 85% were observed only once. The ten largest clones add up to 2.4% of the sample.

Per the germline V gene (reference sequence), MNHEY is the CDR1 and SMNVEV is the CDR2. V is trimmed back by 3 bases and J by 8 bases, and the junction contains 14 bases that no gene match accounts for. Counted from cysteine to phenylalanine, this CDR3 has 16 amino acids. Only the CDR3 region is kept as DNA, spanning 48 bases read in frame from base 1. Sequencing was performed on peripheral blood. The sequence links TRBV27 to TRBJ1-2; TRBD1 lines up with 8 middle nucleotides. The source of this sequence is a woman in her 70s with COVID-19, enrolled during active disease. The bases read TGTGCCAGCAGTTTCCGTCGACAGGGGATCGGAGGGGGCTACACCTTC. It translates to CASSFRRQGIGGGYTF.